These T cell receptor beta chains were read from a single sample in a study of T cell repertoires in cytomegalovirus infection. TCRdb fed the reads into MiXCR, producing one record per CDR3 protein. The repertoire holds 640,000 or so distinct CDR3 sequences, with roughly 36% as singletons. These receptors are not linked to any known antigen. The sample in question was cultured PBMCs, obtained from culture after CMV antigen stimulation. The receptors stem from a human donor in good health (CMV status not recorded). Some clones in this sample may be carry-over from other donors' samples. Each CDR3 is given with its conserved first and last residue. The D gene is left open where the match is weak. Clone size is shown for a subset of rows, as once, few, many or a class of expanded clone.

V gene	J gene	clone size	D gene	CDR3 DNA	CDR3 protein
TRBV7-2	TRBJ2-7	few	-	TGTGCCAGCAGCTTAATTGAGGGGGGCGACGAGCAGTACTTC	CASSLIEGGDEQYF
TRBV4-2	TRBJ1-4	-	-	TGTGCCAGCAGCCTCGAGTGGGGCCGGGGGGTGAATGAAAAACTGTTTTTT	CASSLEWGRGVNEKLFF
TRBV28	TRBJ1-1	-	-	TGTGCCAGCAGTTTTATGAGGGGCGCAGCTTTCTTT	CASSFMRGAAFF
TRBV20-1	TRBJ1-5	-	-	TGCAGTGCTTCAGAAGACCAGCCCCAGCATTTT	CSASEDQPQHF
TRBV7-8	TRBJ2-7	few	TRBD1	TGTGCCAGCAGCTTATTGACAGGGGGTTCCTACGAGCAGTACTTC	CASSLLTGGSYEQYF
TRBV7-2	TRBJ2-2	many	-	TGTGCCAGCAGCCTTGTTCCTACAACCGGGGAGCTGTTTTTT	CASSLVPTTGELFF
TRBV24-1	TRBJ2-1	-	TRBD2	TGTGCCACCAGTGATTTGCGGGGGGGTGATACCTCTGAGCAGTTCTTC	CATSDLRGGDTSEQFF
TRBV6-6	TRBJ2-7	-	-	TGTGCCAGCAGTTACGGGATTGCCTACGAGCAGTACTTC	CASSYGIAYEQYF
TRBV5-4	TRBJ2-2	-	-	TGTGCCAGCAGCTTGGGATCGCGAGCGAACACCGGGGAGCTGTTTTTT	CASSLGSRANTGELFF
TRBV25-1	TRBJ1-2	-	TRBD1	TGTGCCAGTCGGGGACAGGGTTTCAGGTTTGATGGCTACACCTTC	CASRGQGFRFDGYTF
TRBV6-1	TRBJ1-5	many	-	TGTGCCAGCAGACCAGGACAGATTAATCAGCCCCAGCATTTT	CASRPGQINQPQHF
TRBV7-2	TRBJ2-5	many	TRBD1	TGTGCCAGCAGCTCGGGGACAGGGCAAGAGACCCAGTACTTC	CASSSGTGQETQYF
TRBV7-2	TRBJ2-1	many	-	TGTGCCAGCAGCTGGAGGGACTCCTACAATGAGCAGTTCTTC	CASSWRDSYNEQFF
TRBV29-1	TRBJ2-3	once	TRBD2	TGCAGCGTTACCCCTACTAGCGGGGAGGCCTCAGGTACAGATACGCAGTATTTT	CSVTPTSGEASGTDTQYF